This is a list of T cell receptor beta chains from one sample in a study of immune evolution from preneoplasia to lung adenocarcinoma. Generated by immunoSEQ multiplex PCR, the TCRdb table keeps only in-frame clones and is missing some. The sample includes over 30,000 clones, roughly 71% seen only once; the top ten take roughly 6.6%. Sequencing used FFPE invasive lung adenocarcinoma tissue. These receptors were obtained from a person in their sixties with lung adenocarcinoma. CDR3s include the opening cysteine and the closing phenylalanine or tryptophan. A D gene is named only where the DNA matches it firmly. Some rows mark clone size as missing; the rest say once, few, many or name a class of expanded clone.

.,TRBV5-4,TRBJ2-2,.,CASSLGNSNTGELFF,TGTGCCAGCAGCTTGGGGAATTCGAACACCGGGGAGCTGTTTTTT
.,TRBV6-5,TRBJ1-2,.,CASRNGANYGYTF,TGTGCCAGCAGGAACGGAGCTAACTATGGCTACACCTTC
.,TRBV19,TRBJ1-2,.,CASSTGGGYTF,TGTGCCAGTAGTACGGGGGGTGGCTACACCTTC
TRBD2,TRBV7-9,TRBJ2-3,medium-sized,CASSSREANTDTQYF,TGTGCCAGCAGTTCCCGGGAGGCTAACACAGATACGCAGTATTTT
TRBD2,TRBV11-2,TRBJ2-3,.,CASSPTARLATQYF,TGTGCCAGCAGTCCTACTGCCCGACTAGCAACGCAGTATTTT
TRBD2,TRBV5-6,TRBJ2-1,.,CASSSLGTSGRHEQFF,TGTGCCAGCAGCAGCCTTGGGACTAGCGGGAGACATGAGCAGTTCTTC
TRBD2,TRBV28,TRBJ2-7,.,CASSLAGTSGRKQYF,TGTGCCAGCAGTTTAGCCGGGACTAGCGGGAGGAAGCAGTACTTC
.,TRBV6-5,TRBJ2-7,.,CASRRGGSAYEQYF,TGTGCCAGCCGGCGTGGGGGTAGCGCCTACGAGCAGTACTTC
.,TRBV11-3,TRBJ2-7,once,CASSLGGLPSYEQYF,TGTGCCAGCAGCTTAGGGGGGCTTCCCTCCTACGAGCAGTACTTC
.,TRBV30,TRBJ2-7,.,CAYRLQVQQYF,TGTGCCTACAGACTACAGGTTCAGCAGTACTTC
.,TRBV7-7,TRBJ2-5,few,CASSSGETQYF,TGTGCTAGCAGCAGTGGGGAGACCCAGTACTTC
.,TRBV19,TRBJ1-5,.,CASSTIPGPNQPQHF,TGTGCCAGTAGTACCATACCGGGACCTAATCAGCCCCAGCATTTT
.,TRBV7-2,TRBJ1-3,.,CASSFGGGEGNTIYF,TGTGCCAGCAGCTTCGGGGGGGGAGAAGGAAACACCATATATTTT
TRBD2,TRBV18,TRBJ2-3,.,CASSPPGGGRDTQYF,TGTGCCAGCTCACCACCGGGGGGGGGTCGAGATACGCAGTATTTT
.,TRBV7-9,TRBJ2-3,few,CASSLEGRPDTQYF,TGTGCCAGCAGCCTCGAGGGCCGACCAGATACGCAGTATTTT
.,TRBV7-2,TRBJ1-1,.,CASSFGPTEAFF,TGTGCCAGCAGCTTCGGGCCGACTGAAGCTTTCTTT
TRBD2,TRBV4-2,TRBJ2-3,.,CASSQDWRLAGGTDTQYF,TGTGCCAGCAGCCAAGATTGGAGACTAGCGGGAGGGACAGATACGCAGTATTTT